This record looks at one T cell receptor beta chain sequence and its context. Its antigen remains unidentified. The CDR3 runs 15 residues. Unmatched junction bases numbered 4, after V lost 6 bases and J lost 0 bases. Germline V gene lookup returns CDR1 MNHEY and CDR2 SVGAGI. These data come from a study of T cell responses to AZD1222 COVID-19 vaccine. The protocol was immunoSEQ multiplex PCR, while the TCRdb copy is restricted to in-frame clones and leaves out a portion. Of approximately 110,000 clones in the sample, roughly nine tenths were seen once. Study observations and caveats: Unmutated regions of variants are reportedly targeted by nearly half of spike-specific TCRs.

The origin of this receptor is an adult who received the AZD1222 COVID-19 vaccine. V usage is TRBV6-5 and J usage is TRBJ1-5; 8 bases map to TRBD1. This sample comprised peripheral blood, obtained 28 days after the second AZD1222 dose. The CDR3 nucleotides read TGTGCCAGCAGACGACAGGGGCTTAGCAATCAGCCCCAGCATTTT. It specifies CASRRQGLSNQPQHF.